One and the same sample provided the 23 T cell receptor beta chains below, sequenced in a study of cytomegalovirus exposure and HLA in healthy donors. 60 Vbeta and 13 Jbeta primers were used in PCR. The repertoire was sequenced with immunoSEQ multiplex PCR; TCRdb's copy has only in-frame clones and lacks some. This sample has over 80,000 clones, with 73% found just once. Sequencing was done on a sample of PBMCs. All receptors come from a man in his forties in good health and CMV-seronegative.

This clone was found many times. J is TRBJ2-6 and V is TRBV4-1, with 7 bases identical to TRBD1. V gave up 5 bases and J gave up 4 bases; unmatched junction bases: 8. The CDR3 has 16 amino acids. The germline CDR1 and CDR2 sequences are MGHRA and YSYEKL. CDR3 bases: TGCGCCAGCAGCTCTGCTAGGGGGCGAGGGGCCAACGTCCTGACTTTC. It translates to CASSSARGRGANVLTF.

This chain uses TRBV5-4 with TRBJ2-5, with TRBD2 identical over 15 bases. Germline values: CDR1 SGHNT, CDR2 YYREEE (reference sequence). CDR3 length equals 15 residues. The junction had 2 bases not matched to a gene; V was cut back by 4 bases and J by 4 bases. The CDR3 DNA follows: TGTGCCAGCAGCAAGGGACTAGCGGGGGGAGAGACCCAGTACTTC. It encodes CASSKGLAGGETQYF.

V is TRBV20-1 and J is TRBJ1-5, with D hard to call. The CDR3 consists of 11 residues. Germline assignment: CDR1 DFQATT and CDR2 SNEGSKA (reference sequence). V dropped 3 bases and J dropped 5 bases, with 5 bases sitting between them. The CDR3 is CSASRDQPQHF. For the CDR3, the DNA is TGCAGTGCTAGCCGAGATCAGCCCCAGCATTTT.

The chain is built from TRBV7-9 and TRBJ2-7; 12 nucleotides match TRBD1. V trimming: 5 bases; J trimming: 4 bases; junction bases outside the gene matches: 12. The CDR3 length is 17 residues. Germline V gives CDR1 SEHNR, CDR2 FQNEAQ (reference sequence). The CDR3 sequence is CASSPFPGTGGQYEQYF. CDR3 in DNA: TGTGCCAGCAGCCCATTCCCCGGGACAGGGGGCCAGTACGAGCAGTACTTC.

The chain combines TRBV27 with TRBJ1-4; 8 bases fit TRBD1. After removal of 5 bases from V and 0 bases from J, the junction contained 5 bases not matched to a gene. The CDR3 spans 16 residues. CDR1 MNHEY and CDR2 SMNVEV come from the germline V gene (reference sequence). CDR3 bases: TGTGCCAGCAGTCTGGGACAGGTCTCAACTAATGAAAAACTGTTTTTT. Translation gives CASSLGQVSTNEKLFF.

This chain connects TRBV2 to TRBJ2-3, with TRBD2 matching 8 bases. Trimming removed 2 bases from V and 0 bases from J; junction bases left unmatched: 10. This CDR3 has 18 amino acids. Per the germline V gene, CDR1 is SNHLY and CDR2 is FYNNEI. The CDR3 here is CASSEFPRGAESTDTQYF. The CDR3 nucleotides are TGTGCCAGCAGTGAATTCCCGCGGGGGGCGGAAAGCACAGATACGCAGTATTTT.

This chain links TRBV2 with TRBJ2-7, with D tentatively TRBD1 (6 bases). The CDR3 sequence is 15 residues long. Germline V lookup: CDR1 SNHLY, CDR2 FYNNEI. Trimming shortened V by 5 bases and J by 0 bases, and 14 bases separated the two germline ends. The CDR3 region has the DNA TGTGCCAGCAGTCCGGCCGGGACAAGCTCCTACGAGCAGTACTTC. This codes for CASSPAGTSSYEQYF.

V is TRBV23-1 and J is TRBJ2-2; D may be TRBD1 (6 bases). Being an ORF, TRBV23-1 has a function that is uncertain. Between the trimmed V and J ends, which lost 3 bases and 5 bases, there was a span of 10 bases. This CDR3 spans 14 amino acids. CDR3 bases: TGCGCCAGCAGTCAGGGACAAGAAACCGGGGAGCTGTTTTTT. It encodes CASSQGQETGELFF.

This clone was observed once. This chain's CDR3 is CASSLDVSGLGEQYF. As DNA, the CDR3 is TGTGCCAGCAGCTTAGATGTTAGCGGGCTAGGAGAGCAGTACTTC. J is TRBJ2-7 and V is TRBV7-2; 7 bases are shared with TRBD2. There are 15 residues in the CDR3. The germline CDR1 and CDR2 sequences are SGHTA and FQGNSA. Trimming cost V 1 base and J 7 bases; bases outside gene matches: 10. The full variable domain, completed using reference TRBV7-2 and TRBJ2-7, is GAGVSQSPSNKVTEKGKDVELRCDPISGHTALYWYRQSLGQGLEFLIYFQGNSAPDKSGLPSDRFSAERTGGSVSTLTIQRTQQEDSAVYLCASSLDVSGLGEQYFGPGTRLTVT.

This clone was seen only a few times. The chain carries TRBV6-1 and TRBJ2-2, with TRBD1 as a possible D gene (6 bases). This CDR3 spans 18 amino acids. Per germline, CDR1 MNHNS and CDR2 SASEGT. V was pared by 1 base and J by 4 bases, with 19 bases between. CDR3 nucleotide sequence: TGTGCCAGCAGTGAAGATTTGATCCGGAAGGGGGTCACCGGGGAGCTGTTTTTT. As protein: CASSEDLIRKGVTGELFF.

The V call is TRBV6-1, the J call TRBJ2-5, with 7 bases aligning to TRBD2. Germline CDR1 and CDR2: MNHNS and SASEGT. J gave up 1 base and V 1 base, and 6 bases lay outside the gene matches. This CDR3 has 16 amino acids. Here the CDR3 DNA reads TGTGCCAGCAGTGAAGGTGGCGGGGGTTTCCAAGAGACCCAGTACTTC. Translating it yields CASSEGGGGFQETQYF.

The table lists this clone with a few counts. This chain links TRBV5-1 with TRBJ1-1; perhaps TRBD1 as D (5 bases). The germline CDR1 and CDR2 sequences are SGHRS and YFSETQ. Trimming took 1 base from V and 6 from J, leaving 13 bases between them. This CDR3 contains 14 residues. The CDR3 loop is CASSLKSTAAEAFF. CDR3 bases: TGCGCCAGCAGCTTGAAATCGACAGCCGCTGAAGCTTTCTTT.

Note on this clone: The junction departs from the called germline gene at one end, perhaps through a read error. The CDR3 nucleotides are TGTGCCAGCAGCCGATTCGGGTCCTATGACTACACCTTC. It translates to CASSRFGSYDYTF. The genes are TRBV7-9 and TRBJ1-2; D ambiguous. The CDR3 length is 13 residues. CDR1 is SEHNR and CDR2 is FQNEAQ in the germline V gene (reference sequence).

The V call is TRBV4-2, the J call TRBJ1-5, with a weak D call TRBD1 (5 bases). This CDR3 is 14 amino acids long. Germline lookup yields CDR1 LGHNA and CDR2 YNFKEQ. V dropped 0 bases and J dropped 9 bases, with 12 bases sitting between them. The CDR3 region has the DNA TGTGCCAGCAGCCAAGAGGAAGGGGTGGGGCCCCAGCATTTT. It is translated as CASSQEEGVGPQHF.

As DNA, the CDR3 is TGCACCAGCAGCCAAGACCCAACCCGGGACTGCGGCCCAGATACGCAGTATTTT. Its translation is CTSSQDPTRDCGPDTQYF. The V gene is TRBV1, the J gene TRBJ2-3; TRBD2 is the table's D call, not checked against the DNA. TRBV1 has pseudogene status. This CDR3 spans 18 amino acids.

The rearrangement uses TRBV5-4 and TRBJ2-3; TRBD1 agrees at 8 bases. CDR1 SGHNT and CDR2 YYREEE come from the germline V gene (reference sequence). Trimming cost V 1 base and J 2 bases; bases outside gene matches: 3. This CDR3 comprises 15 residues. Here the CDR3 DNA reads TGTGCCAGCAGCTTGCGGGACAGGATCACAGATACGCAGTATTTT. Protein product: CASSLRDRITDTQYF.

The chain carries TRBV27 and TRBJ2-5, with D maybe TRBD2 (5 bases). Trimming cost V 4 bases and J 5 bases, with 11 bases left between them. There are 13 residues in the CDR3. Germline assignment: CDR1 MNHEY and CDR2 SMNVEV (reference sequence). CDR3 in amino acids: CASSSGSPETQYF. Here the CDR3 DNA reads TGTGCCAGCAGTTCGGGATCACCTGAGACCCAGTACTTC.

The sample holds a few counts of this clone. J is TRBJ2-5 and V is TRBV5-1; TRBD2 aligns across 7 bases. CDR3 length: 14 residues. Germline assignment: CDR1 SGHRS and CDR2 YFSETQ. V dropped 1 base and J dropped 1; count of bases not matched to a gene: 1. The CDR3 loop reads CASSLRGVQETQYF. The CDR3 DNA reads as TGCGCCAGCAGCTTGCGGGGGGTCCAAGAGACCCAGTACTTC.

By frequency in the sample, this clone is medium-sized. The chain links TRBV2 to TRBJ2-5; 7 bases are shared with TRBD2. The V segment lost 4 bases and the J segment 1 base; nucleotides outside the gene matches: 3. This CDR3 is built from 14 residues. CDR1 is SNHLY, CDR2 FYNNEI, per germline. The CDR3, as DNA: TGTGCCAGCAGTGCCCGGACTAGCCAAGAGACCCAGTACTTC. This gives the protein CASSARTSQETQYF. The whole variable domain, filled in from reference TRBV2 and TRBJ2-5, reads EPEVTQTPSHQVTQMGQEVILRCVPISNHLYFYWYRQILGQKVEFLVSFYNNEISEKSEIFDDQFSVERPDGSNFTLKIRSTKLEDSAMYFCASSARTSQETQYFGPGTRLLVL.

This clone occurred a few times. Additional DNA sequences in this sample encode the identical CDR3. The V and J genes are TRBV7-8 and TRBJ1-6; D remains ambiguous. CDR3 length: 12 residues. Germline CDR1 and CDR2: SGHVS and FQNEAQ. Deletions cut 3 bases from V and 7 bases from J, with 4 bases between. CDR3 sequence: CASSFGNSPLHF. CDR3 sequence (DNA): TGTGCCAGCAGCTTCGGGAATTCACCCCTCCACTTT.

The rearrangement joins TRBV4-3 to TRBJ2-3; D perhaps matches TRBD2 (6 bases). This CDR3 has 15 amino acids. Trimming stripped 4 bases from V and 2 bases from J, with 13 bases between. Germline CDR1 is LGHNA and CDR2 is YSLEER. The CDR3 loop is CASSPRLDITDTQYF. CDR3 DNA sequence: TGCGCCAGCAGCCCGCGACTAGATATCACAGATACGCAGTATTTT.

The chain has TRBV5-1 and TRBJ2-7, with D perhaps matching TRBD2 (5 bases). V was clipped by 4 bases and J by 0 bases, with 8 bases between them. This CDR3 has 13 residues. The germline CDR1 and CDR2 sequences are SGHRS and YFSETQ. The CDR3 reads CASSPDYSYEQYF. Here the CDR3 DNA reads TGCGCCAGCAGCCCCGACTACTCCTACGAGCAGTACTTC.

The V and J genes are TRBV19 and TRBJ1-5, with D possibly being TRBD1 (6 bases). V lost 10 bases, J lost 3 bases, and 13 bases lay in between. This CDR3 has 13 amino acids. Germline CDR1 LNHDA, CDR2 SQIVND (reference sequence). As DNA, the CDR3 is TGTGCCACCGAACAGGGTTCCAATCAGCCCCAGCATTTT. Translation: CATEQGSNQPQHF.